A selection of T cell receptor beta chains follows, all from one sample in a study of cytomegalovirus exposure and HLA in healthy donors. Only in-frame clones appear in the TCRdb table, and some are missing; sequencing was by immunoSEQ multiplex PCR. The repertoire consists of approximately 270,000 clones, with approximately 80% occurring once and the leading ten covering roughly 0.3%. Sample: PBMCs. The receptors derive from a girl aged 2-15 years in good health and CMV-seronegative. CDR3s include the opening cysteine and the closing phenylalanine or tryptophan. D genes are given only for firm matches. Clone size is given for some rows only: seen once, a few or many times, or a class if the clone is expanded.

d_call: TRBD1; v_call: TRBV9; j_call: TRBJ2-7; clone_size: NA; cdr3_nt: TGTGCCAGCGGGACAGACGCCTACGAGCAGTACTTC; cdr3_aa: CASGTDAYEQYF
d_call: TRBD1; v_call: TRBV30; j_call: TRBJ1-2; clone_size: NA; cdr3_nt: TGTGCCTGGAAGACAGGGGGCGGCTACACCTTC; cdr3_aa: CAWKTGGGYTF
d_call: TRBD1; v_call: TRBV28; j_call: TRBJ2-7; clone_size: few; cdr3_nt: TGTGCCAGCAGCCCCGCAGTCCGTCAGGGGGCCTACGAGCAGTACTTC; cdr3_aa: CASSPAVRQGAYEQYF
d_call: TRBD2; v_call: TRBV7-9; j_call: TRBJ2-1; clone_size: NA; cdr3_nt: TGTGCCAGCAACGGACTAGCGGGAGTCAGCGAGCAGTTCTTC; cdr3_aa: CASNGLAGVSEQFF
d_call: NA; v_call: TRBV9; j_call: TRBJ1-1; clone_size: NA; cdr3_nt: TGTGCCAGCAGCGTAGTGGGAGGGAGGGAAGCTTTCTTT; cdr3_aa: CASSVVGGREAFF
d_call: NA; v_call: TRBV2; j_call: TRBJ2-7; clone_size: NA; cdr3_nt: TGTGCCAGCAGCGGTTACGAGCAGTACTTC; cdr3_aa: CASSGYEQYF
d_call: TRBD2; v_call: TRBV10-3; j_call: TRBJ2-2; clone_size: NA; cdr3_nt: TGTGCCATCAGAAGTCGGCGGGGGGCGAACACCGGGGAGCTGTTTTTT; cdr3_aa: CAIRSRRGANTGELFF
d_call: TRBD1; v_call: TRBV7-2; j_call: TRBJ2-7; clone_size: NA; cdr3_nt: TGTGCCAGCAGCAGGGACAGGGGACGAGGGTCCTACGAGCAGTACTTC; cdr3_aa: CASSRDRGRGSYEQYF
d_call: NA; v_call: TRBV27; j_call: TRBJ1-5; clone_size: few; cdr3_nt: TGTGCCAGCAGTTTAGGTTCCGACATCTACAATCAGCCCCAGCATTTT; cdr3_aa: CASSLGSDIYNQPQHF
d_call: TRBD2; v_call: TRBV7-8; j_call: TRBJ2-3; clone_size: NA; cdr3_nt: TGTGCCAGCAGCACTCGGGGGGGAACAGATACGCAGTATTTT; cdr3_aa: CASSTRGGTDTQYF
d_call: NA; v_call: TRBV29-1; j_call: TRBJ2-7; clone_size: NA; cdr3_nt: TGCAGCGTTCGCGGGGCCGAAAGCTCCTACGAGCAGTACTTC; cdr3_aa: CSVRGAESSYEQYF
d_call: NA; v_call: TRBV7-3; j_call: TRBJ1-2; clone_size: NA; cdr3_nt: TGTGCCAGCAGCTTAGCCCCAGGGATTGGCTACACCTTC; cdr3_aa: CASSLAPGIGYTF
d_call: TRBD2; v_call: TRBV30; j_call: TRBJ2-1; clone_size: NA; cdr3_nt: TGTGCCTGGAGTGTACTGGGCGGGAGGCCCAATGAGCAGTTCTTC; cdr3_aa: CAWSVLGGRPNEQFF
d_call: TRBD1; v_call: TRBV19; j_call: TRBJ2-7; clone_size: NA; cdr3_nt: TGTGCCACTCATCCGGGACAGGGCCCATCCGGGCAGTACTTC; cdr3_aa: CATHPGQGPSGQYF
d_call: NA; v_call: TRBV30; j_call: TRBJ1-5; clone_size: NA; cdr3_nt: TGTGCCTGGACCCCGTCGGGTGGGCAGCCCCAGCATTTT; cdr3_aa: CAWTPSGGQPQHF
d_call: NA; v_call: TRBV29-1; j_call: TRBJ2-5; clone_size: NA; cdr3_nt: TGCAGCGTCCCACATCTTGGGGAGCAGTACTTC; cdr3_aa: CSVPHLGEQYF
d_call: NA; v_call: TRBV6-1; j_call: TRBJ1-1; clone_size: NA; cdr3_nt: TGTGCCAGCACCCCCAGGGGATGGAATGAAGCTTTCTTT; cdr3_aa: CASTPRGWNEAFF
d_call: TRBD1; v_call: TRBV2; j_call: TRBJ1-2; clone_size: NA; cdr3_nt: TGTGCCAGCAGGGAAGGGAACAGGGGGCAGAACTATGGCTACACCTTC; cdr3_aa: CASREGNRGQNYGYTF
d_call: TRBD2; v_call: TRBV28; j_call: TRBJ2-7; clone_size: NA; cdr3_nt: TGTGCCAGCAGCCGAGGGGAGGGTCCCTACGAGCAGTACTTC; cdr3_aa: CASSRGEGPYEQYF
d_call: NA; v_call: TRBV6-1; j_call: TRBJ1-3; clone_size: NA; cdr3_nt: TGTGCCAGCAGTGTTGGCCGAAGCTCTGGAAACACCATATATTTT; cdr3_aa: CASSVGRSSGNTIYF
d_call: NA; v_call: TRBV19; j_call: TRBJ1-4; clone_size: NA; cdr3_nt: TGTGCCAGTAGTATATTCGAGGGCGCGGGAAAACTGTTTTTT; cdr3_aa: CASSIFEGAGKLFF
d_call: TRBD1; v_call: TRBV28; j_call: TRBJ1-5; clone_size: NA; cdr3_nt: TGTGCCAGCAGTTTGAGGGGGCGCTCGCAGCCCCAGCATTTT; cdr3_aa: CASSLRGRSQPQHF
d_call: TRBD2; v_call: TRBV9; j_call: TRBJ2-2; clone_size: NA; cdr3_nt: TGTGCCAGCAGTGGAATAAGACTAGCGGGAGCCACCTTAATCTACACCGGGGAGCTGTTTTTT; cdr3_aa: CASSGIRLAGATLIYTGELFF
d_call: NA; v_call: TRBV15; j_call: TRBJ2-1; clone_size: NA; cdr3_nt: TGTGCCACCAGCCCCCCCCATGAGGTTGAGCAGTTCTTC; cdr3_aa: CATSPPHEVEQFF
d_call: TRBD1; v_call: TRBV27; j_call: TRBJ2-5; clone_size: NA; cdr3_nt: TGTGCCAGCAGTTTATACAGGGGAGAGACCCAGTACTTC; cdr3_aa: CASSLYRGETQYF
d_call: TRBD1; v_call: TRBV5-1; j_call: TRBJ1-6; clone_size: NA; cdr3_nt: TGCGCCAGCAGCGTAACACAGGGGGCCGTTAATTCACCCCTCCACTTT; cdr3_aa: CASSVTQGAVNSPLHF
d_call: NA; v_call: TRBV2; j_call: TRBJ2-1; clone_size: NA; cdr3_nt: TGTGCCAGCAGCGATCCAACAGGGAACAATGAGCAGTTCTTC; cdr3_aa: CASSDPTGNNEQFF
d_call: TRBD2; v_call: TRBV11-2; j_call: TRBJ2-1; clone_size: NA; cdr3_nt: TGTGCCAGCAGCTTAGATCGTCACTTCGCGGGAGCTACCAATGAGCAGTTCTTC; cdr3_aa: CASSLDRHFAGATNEQFF
d_call: NA; v_call: TRBV6-5; j_call: TRBJ1-1; clone_size: few; cdr3_nt: TGTGCCAGCAGTCCCCGCAGGGTTGGTACTGAAGCTTTCTTT; cdr3_aa: CASSPRRVGTEAFF
d_call: TRBD2; v_call: TRBV18; j_call: TRBJ2-1; clone_size: NA; cdr3_nt: TGTGCCAGCTCACCAAGACTAGCGTTGAGCTCCTACAATGAGCAGTTCTTC; cdr3_aa: CASSPRLALSSYNEQFF
d_call: TRBD1; v_call: TRBV5-1; j_call: TRBJ2-7; clone_size: NA; cdr3_nt: TGCGCCAGCAGCTTCTTCGGACAGGGGATCGGGGCCTACGAGCAGTACTTC; cdr3_aa: CASSFFGQGIGAYEQYF
d_call: TRBD1; v_call: TRBV29-1; j_call: TRBJ2-7; clone_size: NA; cdr3_nt: TGCAGCGTTGAACTCCGGGACAGGGGTCCCTACGAGCAGTACTTC; cdr3_aa: CSVELRDRGPYEQYF
d_call: TRBD2; v_call: TRBV5-1; j_call: TRBJ2-3; clone_size: NA; cdr3_nt: TGCGCCAGCAGCTCCACCAAACCCACTAGCGGGAGGGTATATACGCAGTATTTT; cdr3_aa: CASSSTKPTSGRVYTQYF
d_call: NA; v_call: TRBV7-6; j_call: TRBJ2-1; clone_size: once; cdr3_nt: TGTGCCAGCAGCTCGCGGACAGGGAGGGGACTGGGTGAGCAGTTCTTC; cdr3_aa: CASSSRTGRGLGEQFF
d_call: NA; v_call: TRBV5-1; j_call: TRBJ2-1; clone_size: NA; cdr3_nt: TGCGCCAGCAGCTTGGGACAGTCTGGTAGCTCCTACAATGAGCAGTTCTTC; cdr3_aa: CASSLGQSGSSYNEQFF
d_call: TRBD2; v_call: TRBV30; j_call: TRBJ2-3; clone_size: once; cdr3_nt: TGTGCCTGGAGCCCCGGGCTAGCGGGAGGCACAGATACGCAGTATTTT; cdr3_aa: CAWSPGLAGGTDTQYF
d_call: TRBD1; v_call: TRBV9; j_call: TRBJ2-7; clone_size: NA; cdr3_nt: TGTGCCAGCGCGCCGGGGACAGGGGTCTACGAGCAGTACTTC; cdr3_aa: CASAPGTGVYEQYF
d_call: NA; v_call: TRBV7-9; j_call: TRBJ1-4; clone_size: NA; cdr3_nt: TGTGCCAGCAGCTTAGCAGTAGCGGACAAGCTCGGAAAACTGTTTTTT; cdr3_aa: CASSLAVADKLGKLFF
d_call: TRBD1; v_call: TRBV28; j_call: TRBJ2-3; clone_size: NA; cdr3_nt: TGTGCCAGCAAGGGACAGCCGGCAGATACGCAGTATTTT; cdr3_aa: CASKGQPADTQYF
d_call: NA; v_call: TRBV19; j_call: TRBJ2-1; clone_size: NA; cdr3_nt: TGTGCCAGTAAAGAGAGTGCACTCCGAAATGAGCAGTTCTTC; cdr3_aa: CASKESALRNEQFF
d_call: NA; v_call: TRBV5-1; j_call: TRBJ2-3; clone_size: NA; cdr3_nt: TGCGCCAGCAGCCCCCTTGGGGACTCTCGCACAGATACGCAGTATTTT; cdr3_aa: CASSPLGDSRTDTQYF
d_call: NA; v_call: TRBV27; j_call: TRBJ2-5; clone_size: NA; cdr3_nt: TGTGCCAGCAGTCCTATCCTAGGTGGTGGTAGGGAGACCCAGTACTTC; cdr3_aa: CASSPILGGGRETQYF
d_call: NA; v_call: TRBV19; j_call: TRBJ1-2; clone_size: few; cdr3_nt: TGTGCCAGTAGTGCCCAGACAGGTTCGTACGGCTACACCTTC; cdr3_aa: CASSAQTGSYGYTF
d_call: NA; v_call: TRBV5-6; j_call: TRBJ2-1; clone_size: few; cdr3_nt: TGTGCCAGCAGCTTGTTTCCAGGGGTCACCAATGAGCAGTTCTTC; cdr3_aa: CASSLFPGVTNEQFF
d_call: NA; v_call: TRBV30; j_call: TRBJ2-3; clone_size: few; cdr3_nt: TGTGCCTGGAGTGTTTCCGCAGGGATGATCACAGATACGCAGTATTTT; cdr3_aa: CAWSVSAGMITDTQYF